The T cell receptor (beta chain) under discussion was sequenced for a study of tumor-infiltrating lymphocytes in localized non-small cell lung cancer. General observations from the study: Available tissue quantity limited TCR sequencing to a patient subset.

The protocol was immunoSEQ multiplex PCR, while the TCRdb copy is restricted to in-frame clones and leaves out a portion. This table has some 8,700 clones, roughly 75% appearing once. This clone was picked up a small number of times. Its antigen is unknown. V lost 1 base and J 10 bases, leaving 22 bases between the germline ends. The CDR3 spans 17 residues. The germline V gene encodes CDR1 SEHNR and CDR2 FQNEAQ (reference sequence). V is TRBV7-9 and J is TRBJ1-4; D is ambiguous. The receptor comes from a human donor with non-small cell lung cancer. Sequences were obtained from uninvolved lung tissue not adjacent to the tumor. Here the CDR3 reads CASSLVGTDNPLGKLFF. CDR3 bases: TGTGCCAGCAGCTTAGTCGGAACAGACAACCCCCTGGGAAAACTGTTTTTT.